This T cell receptor (beta chain) was captured by sequencing in a study of T-cell memory formation after mild COVID-19. This clonotype was seen a handful of times. 5'RACE primed at constant segments yielded TCR alpha and TCR beta cDNA libraries bearing sample barcodes and UMIs. TCRdb reprocessed the 5' RACE reads via MiXCR and lists one record per CDR3 protein. Altogether roughly 110,000 distinct CDR3 sequences are present, around 12% being singletons, with the ten largest covering around 26%. The CDR3 is made up of 12 amino acids. The ends were cut back, 7 bases at V and 10 bases at J, with 14 bases in the middle.

The sequenced material came from PBMCs or a T cell subset sorted from them (not recorded which). The chain joins TRBV12-3 or TRBV12-4 to TRBJ2-1; unclear D gene. This clonotype was obtained from an adult woman who had mild COVID-19 (a few samples of this study predate the infection). Cell type and time point are not known. The CDR3 nucleotides are TGTGCCAGCAATCTCGACCACTACGAGCAGTTCTTC. Its protein product is CASNLDHYEQFF.